This TCR beta chain was profiled in a study of cytomegalovirus exposure and HLA in healthy donors. On this clone itself: Its cognate antigen is unknown.

Overall study findings and caveats: A later analysis revealed that TCR association rates differed between HLA loci, peaking at DRB1 and bottoming out at HLA-C. When a later analysis compared HLA-associated TCR beta chains with equally common others, the HLA-associated chains turned out to be more clonally expanded and to have lower generation probabilities.

The CDR3 contains 14 residues. Germline loops: CDR1 MNHEY, CDR2 SMNVEV (reference sequence). Trimming stripped 6 bases from V and 5 bases from J, with 16 bases between. PCR involved 60 Vbeta and 13 Jbeta primers. TCRdb keeps only in-frame clones here, not all; method: immunoSEQ multiplex PCR. This sample has around 200,000 clones, with about 83% found just once. The source material was PBMCs. The sequence was obtained from a girl between 5 and 17 years old in good health and CMV-seronegative. This chain connects TRBV27 to TRBJ1-2; D is undetermined. The CDR3 reads CASRGSDSFYGYTF. The CDR3 DNA is TGTGCCAGCAGGGGCTCAGATAGTTTTTATGGCTACACCTTC.